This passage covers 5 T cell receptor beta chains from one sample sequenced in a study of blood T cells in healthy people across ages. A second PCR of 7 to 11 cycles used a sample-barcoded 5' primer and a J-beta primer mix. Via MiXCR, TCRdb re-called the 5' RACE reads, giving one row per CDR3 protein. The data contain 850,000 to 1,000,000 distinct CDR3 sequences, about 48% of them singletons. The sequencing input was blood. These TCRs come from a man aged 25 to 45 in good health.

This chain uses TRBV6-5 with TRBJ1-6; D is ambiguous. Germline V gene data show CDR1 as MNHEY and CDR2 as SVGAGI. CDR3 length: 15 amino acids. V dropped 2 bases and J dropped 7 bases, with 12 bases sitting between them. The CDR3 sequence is CASSYEGVENSPLHF. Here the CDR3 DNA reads TGTGCCAGCAGTTACGAGGGAGTAGAGAATTCACCCCTCCACTTT.

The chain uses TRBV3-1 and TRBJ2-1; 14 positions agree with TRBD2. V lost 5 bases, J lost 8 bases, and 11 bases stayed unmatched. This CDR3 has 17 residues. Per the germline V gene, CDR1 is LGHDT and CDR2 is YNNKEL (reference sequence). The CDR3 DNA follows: TGTGCCAGCAGCACGGGACTAGCGGGGGCCCGGGTGGATGAGCAGTTCTTC. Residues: CASSTGLAGARVDEQFF.

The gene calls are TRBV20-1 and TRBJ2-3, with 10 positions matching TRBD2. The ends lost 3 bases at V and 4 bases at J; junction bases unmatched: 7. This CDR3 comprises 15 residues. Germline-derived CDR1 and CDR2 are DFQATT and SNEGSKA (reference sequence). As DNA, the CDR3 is TGCAGTGCTAGGTACACTAGCGGGGACCCAGATACGCAGTATTTT. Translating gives CSARYTSGDPDTQYF.

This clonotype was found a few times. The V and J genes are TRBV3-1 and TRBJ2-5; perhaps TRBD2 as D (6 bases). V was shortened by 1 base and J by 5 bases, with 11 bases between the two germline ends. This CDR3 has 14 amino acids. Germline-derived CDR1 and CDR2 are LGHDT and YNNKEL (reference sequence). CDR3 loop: CASSQVTSRETQYF. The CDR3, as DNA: TGTGCCAGCAGCCAAGTAACTAGCCGGGAGACCCAGTACTTC.

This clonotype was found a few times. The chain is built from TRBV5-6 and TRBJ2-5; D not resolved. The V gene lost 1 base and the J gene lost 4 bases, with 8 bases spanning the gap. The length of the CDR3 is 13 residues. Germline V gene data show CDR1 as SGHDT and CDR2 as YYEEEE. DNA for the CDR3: TGTGCCAGCAGCTTGCCGTCACTAGAGACCCAGTACTTC. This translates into CASSLPSLETQYF.